These 17 T cell receptor beta chains originate from one sample sequenced in a study of shared clonotypes between healthy human individuals. Assay used: immunoSEQ multiplex PCR; TCRdb lists only in-frame clones, some missing. The repertoire holds around 600,000 clones, with about 98% as singletons. CD45RO-negative CD8 cells positively selected for CCR7 made up the naive population, which excluded terminally differentiated effector memory CD45RA+ cells. The specimen sequenced was naive CD8+ T cells sorted from blood. The receptors derive from a man between 25 and 39 years old in good health.

The rearrangement joins TRBV4-1 to TRBJ2-1; no clear D gene. V was cut by 1 base and J by 5 bases, with 18 bases left in between. CDR1 is MGHRA, CDR2 YSYEKL, per germline. The CDR3 sequence is 17 residues long. CDR3 amino acids: CASSQGPALGDDNEQFF. CDR3 coding DNA: TGCGCCAGCAGCCAAGGGCCAGCTCTTGGAGATGACAATGAGCAGTTCTTC.

This chain joins TRBV7-2 and TRBJ2-2, with D uncertain. Trimming left V 5 bases short and J 3 bases short, with 7 bases between. This CDR3 region has 13 residues. The germline gives CDR1 SGHTA, CDR2 FQGNSA. The CDR3 DNA follows: TGTGCCAGCAGCCAGACACACACCGGGGAGCTGTTTTTT. It is translated as CASSQTHTGELFF.

V gene TRBV9 combines with J gene TRBJ2-5, with D possibly being TRBD1 (6 bases). Per the germline V gene, CDR1 is SGDLS and CDR2 is YYNGEE. The CDR3 is made up of 14 amino acids. V lost 4 bases and J lost 0, with 10 bases in between. The CDR3 spells CASSMGHYQETQYF. The CDR3 DNA reads TGTGCCAGCAGCATGGGACACTACCAAGAGACCCAGTACTTC.

This sequence joins TRBV10-3 and TRBJ2-1; 7 bases match TRBD2. V lost 8 bases, J lost 6 bases, and 7 bases stayed unmatched. Germline loops: CDR1 ENHRY, CDR2 SYGVKD. The CDR3 spans 13 residues. The CDR3 sequence: CAIGAGESNEQFF. DNA of the CDR3: TGTGCCATCGGCGCGGGAGAGTCCAATGAGCAGTTCTTC.

The chain joins TRBV5-6 to TRBJ1-2, with 7 positions matching TRBD1. This CDR3 region has 15 residues. V gave up 4 bases and J gave up 3 bases; unmatched junction bases: 9. CDR1 SGHDT and CDR2 YYEEEE come from the germline V gene. The CDR3 sequence is CASSRAGTEYYGYTF. The CDR3 nucleotides read TGTGCCAGCAGCCGAGCCGGGACAGAGTACTATGGCTACACCTTC.

In DNA form, the CDR3 reads TGTGCCAGCAAAAAAGGGGCGGGGGTATCTAGCACAGATACGCAGTATTTT. Translated, it gives CASKKGAGVSSTDTQYF. V is TRBV5-4 and J is TRBJ2-3; 7 bases are a match to TRBD2. Germline lookup yields CDR1 SGHNT and CDR2 YYREEE (reference sequence). The V segment lost 6 bases and the J segment 0 bases; nucleotides outside the gene matches: 13. The CDR3 sequence is 17 residues long. The complete variable domain, with remaining parts taken from reference TRBV5-4 and TRBJ2-3, reads ETGVTQSPTHLIKTRGQQVTLRCSSQSGHNTVSWYQQALGQGPQFIFQYYREEENGRGNFPPRFSGLQFPNYSSELNVNALELDDSALYLCASKKGAGVSSTDTQYFGPGTRLTVL.

Notes on this clone: Other DNA sequences within the sample encode an identical CDR3. This chain uses TRBV20-1 with TRBJ1-1; D gene unclear. The CDR3 is 11 residues long. The V gene's germline CDR1 is DFQATT and CDR2 SNEGSKA (reference sequence). V lost 3 bases, J lost 5 bases, and 7 bases lay in between. The CDR3 protein is CSASRVTEAFF. The CDR3 bases are TGCAGTGCTAGCCGGGTGACTGAAGCTTTCTTT.

This clone was seen a single time. The sample holds other DNA sequences that translate to the same CDR3. The gene calls are TRBV27 and TRBJ2-7; TRBD1 or TRBD2 may be the D gene (6 bases each). V was cut by 5 bases and J by 2 bases, with 13 bases left in between. Germline V gives CDR1 MNHEY, CDR2 SMNVEV (reference sequence). This CDR3 is built from 14 residues. Written as DNA, the CDR3 is TGTGCCAGCAGTCTAGGGGGGCAGACCTACGAGCAGTACTTC. Protein sequence: CASSLGGQTYEQYF.

The J gene is TRBJ1-2, the V gene TRBV5-6, with 9 bases aligning to TRBD1. Losses at the gene ends were 4 bases for V and 2 bases for J; bases not matched to a gene: 15. CDR1 SGHDT and CDR2 YYEEEE come from the germline V gene. The CDR3 loop spans 18 amino acids. The DNA of the CDR3 is TGTGCCAGCAGCCCGATACCTTCTGGGACAGGGAAAAACTATGGCTACACCTTC. Its translation: CASSPIPSGTGKNYGYTF.

This clone has just one count. This rearrangement joins TRBV4-1 to TRBJ2-7; possibly TRBD2 for D (6 bases). V dropped 4 bases and J dropped 4 bases, with 17 bases sitting between them. CDR3 length: 15 amino acids. Germline CDR1 MGHRA, CDR2 YSYEKL. DNA of the CDR3: TGCGCCAGCAGCCCTCTTCCTGAGGGAGGATACGAGCAGTACTTC. Residues: CASSPLPEGGYEQYF.

The chain combines TRBV5-4 with TRBJ2-1; no firm D call. The CDR3 is 14 residues long. Germline loops: CDR1 SGHNT, CDR2 YYREEE (reference sequence). V dropped 1 base and J dropped 10 bases, with 15 bases sitting between them. In DNA form, the CDR3 reads TGTGCCAGCAGCTTGCGGAATTACAATTTCGAGCAGTTCTTC. Protein product: CASSLRNYNFEQFF.

This chain joins TRBV7-3 and TRBJ2-5; the D gene could be TRBD1 or TRBD2 (6 bases each). The CDR3 totals 13 residues. Germline V gene data show CDR1 as SGHTA and CDR2 as FQGTGA. Trimming pared 5 bases from V and 5 bases from J, leaving 12 bases between. CDR3 bases: TGTGCCAGCAGCCGGGACGGGGGCGAGACCCAGTACTTC. It codes for CASSRDGGETQYF.

V and J are TRBV4-3 and TRBJ2-2, with TRBD1 as a possible D gene (5 bases). V lost 1 base and J lost 7, with 13 bases in between. The CDR3 loop spans 15 amino acids. The V gene's germline CDR1 is LGHNA and CDR2 YSLEER. CDR3 in DNA: TGCGCCAGCAGCCAAGGTGTAGGGGATGGCGGGGAGCTGTTTTTT. This sequence encodes CASSQGVGDGGELFF.

This chain connects TRBV4-1 to TRBJ1-1; TRBD1 is a possible D gene (5 bases). CDR1 is MGHRA, CDR2 YSYEKL, per germline. The CDR3 has 15 amino acids. V was trimmed by 3 bases and J by 0 bases, leaving 11 bases between them. CDR3 in amino acids: CASSQMGDLNTEAFF. CDR3 DNA sequence: TGCGCCAGCAGCCAGATGGGGGACCTGAACACTGAAGCTTTCTTT.

J is TRBJ1-5 and V is TRBV11-2, with D possibly matching TRBD1 (5 bases). This CDR3 comprises 16 residues. V lost 0 bases, J lost 3 bases, and 12 bases lay in between. Germline V gene lookup returns CDR1 SGHAT and CDR2 FQNNGV. CDR3 residues: CASSLDGGLSNQPQHF. CDR3 nucleotide sequence: TGTGCCAGCAGCTTAGACGGGGGGTTATCCAATCAGCCCCAGCATTTT.

The chain employs TRBV4-3 and TRBJ2-7; D is possibly TRBD2 (6 bases). CDR1 is LGHNA and CDR2 is YSLEER in the germline V gene. The V gene lost 1 base and the J gene lost 0 bases, with 10 bases spanning the gap. The CDR3 runs to 15 residues. The CDR3 here is CASSQGRAGSYEQYF. In DNA form, the CDR3 reads TGCGCCAGCAGCCAAGGGAGGGCCGGCTCCTACGAGCAGTACTTC.

The V gene is TRBV11-2, the J gene TRBJ2-1; 7 positions agree with TRBD2. The CDR3 extends over 19 amino acids. Trimming cost V 0 bases and J 5 bases; bases outside gene matches: 16. Germline V lookup: CDR1 SGHAT, CDR2 FQNNGV. The CDR3 loop is CASSLDLLWREGLDNEQFF. The CDR3 DNA reads TGTGCCAGCAGCTTAGATCTCTTATGGAGGGAGGGTCTCGACAATGAGCAGTTCTTC. The full variable domain, in which reference TRBV11-2 and TRBJ2-1 provide the parts outside the CDR3, is EAGVAQSPRYKIIEKRQSVAFWCNPISGHATLYWYQQILGQGPKLLIQFQNNGVVDDSQLPKDRFSAERLKGVDSTLKIQPAKLEDSAVYLCASSLDLLWREGLDNEQFFGPGTRLTVL.